This T cell receptor beta chain was recovered during a study of monozygotic twins with inflammatory bowel disease. Two rounds of nested PCR, of approximately 16 and 10 cycles, were run on TCRalpha and TCRbeta cDNA. Each CDR3 protein gets one entry in TCRdb, which reprocessed the 5' RACE reads and gives no DNA. The sample's table shows some 300,000 distinct CDR3 sequences. Germline CDR1 is LGHDT and CDR2 is YNNKEL (reference sequence). The CDR3 covers 19 residues. Whole-study results and caveats: Relative to healthy twins, IBD patients had fewer clonotypes in common with others, a gap that was especially apparent with disease activity. Individual T cell subtypes were not distinguishable. Between concordant and discordant twins, repertoire similarity failed to differ, a result that limited power may explain.

In regard to this clonotype: What it binds is not known.

The V and J genes are TRBV3-1 and TRBJ1-3; TCRdb designates TRBD1, a call that cannot be tested without DNA. The source is a human donor with ulcerative colitis or Crohn's disease, or a healthy co-twin of an affected twin (not recorded which). The sequenced sample consisted of blood. The CDR3 is CASSSQGFGRLRAGNTIYF.